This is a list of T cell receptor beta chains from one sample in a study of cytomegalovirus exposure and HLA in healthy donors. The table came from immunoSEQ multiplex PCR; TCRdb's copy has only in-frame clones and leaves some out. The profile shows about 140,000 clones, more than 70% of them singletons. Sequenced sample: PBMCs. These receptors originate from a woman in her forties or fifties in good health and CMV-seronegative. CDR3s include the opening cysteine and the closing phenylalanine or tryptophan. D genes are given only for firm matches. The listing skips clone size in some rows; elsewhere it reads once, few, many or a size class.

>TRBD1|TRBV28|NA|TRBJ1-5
TGTGCCAGCAGTTCGGCGGACAGGGCGAATCAGCCCCAGCATTTT
CASSSADRANQPQHF
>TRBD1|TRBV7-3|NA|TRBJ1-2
TGTGCCAGCAGCTTAGCCGGGACAGGGGGCGTCGACTATGGCTACACCTTC
CASSLAGTGGVDYGYTF
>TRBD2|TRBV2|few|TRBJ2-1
TGTGCCAGGGCTAGCGGGGGATCCCTGTACAATGAGCAGTTCTTC
CARASGGSLYNEQFF
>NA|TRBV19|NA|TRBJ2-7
TGTGCCAGTAGTATCCCGACACCCCCCTACGAGCAGTACTTC
CASSIPTPPYEQYF
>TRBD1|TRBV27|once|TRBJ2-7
TGTGCCAGCAGTTTATCGTGGACAGGAGCCCACGAGCAGTACTTC
CASSLSWTGAHEQYF
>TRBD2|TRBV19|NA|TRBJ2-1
TGTGCCAGTAGTATAGAAGCGGGGGGGGGCAATGAGCAGTTCTTC
CASSIEAGGGNEQFF
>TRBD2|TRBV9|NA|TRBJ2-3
TGTGCCAGCAGCGTAGGGCCCGGACTAGCGGGGGGTCCTTCTAGCACAGATACGCAGTATTTT
CASSVGPGLAGGPSSTDTQYF
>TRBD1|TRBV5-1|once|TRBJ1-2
TGCGCCAGCAGCCCGAGCGGACAGGGAGAAGTAGAGGGCTACACCTTC
CASSPSGQGEVEGYTF
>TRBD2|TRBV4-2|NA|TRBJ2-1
TGTGCCAGCAGCCAAGCGACTAGCGGGGTAGGCAATGAGCAGTTCTTC
CASSQATSGVGNEQFF
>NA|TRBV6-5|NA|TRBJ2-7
TGTGCCAGCAGTTATCGTCAGATCCCCCTCTACGAGCAGTACTTC
CASSYRQIPLYEQYF
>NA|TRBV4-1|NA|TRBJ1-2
TGCGCCAGCAGCAACTTGCGGGCGCCGGGCTACACCTTC
CASSNLRAPGYTF
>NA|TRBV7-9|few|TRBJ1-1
TGTGCCAGCAGCCCTAGACGGACTGAAGCTTTCTTT
CASSPRRTEAFF
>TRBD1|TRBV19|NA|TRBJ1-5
TGTGCCAGTAGTTCGGACAGGGTTGATCAGCCCCAGCATTTT
CASSSDRVDQPQHF
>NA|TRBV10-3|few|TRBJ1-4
TGTGCCATCAGTGAGTCGAAACAGCTAAATGAAAAACTGTTTTTT
CAISESKQLNEKLFF
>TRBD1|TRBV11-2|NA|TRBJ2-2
TGTGCCAGCAGCCGGACAGGGACCACCGGGGAGCTGTTTTTT
CASSRTGTTGELFF
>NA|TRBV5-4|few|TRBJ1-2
TGTGCCAGCAGCTTGAGGGGGAACTATGGCTACACCTTC
CASSLRGNYGYTF
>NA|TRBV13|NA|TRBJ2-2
TGTGCCAGCAGCTTAGGTCGGACCGGGGAGCTGTTTTTT
CASSLGRTGELFF
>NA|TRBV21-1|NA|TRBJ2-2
TGTGCCAGCAGGGGACAGGGTTGGACCGGGGAGCTGTTTTTT
CASRGQGWTGELFF
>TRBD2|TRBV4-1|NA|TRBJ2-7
TGCGCCAGCAGCCAAGTCGAACTAGCGGGCTCCTACGAGCAGTACTTC
CASSQVELAGSYEQYF
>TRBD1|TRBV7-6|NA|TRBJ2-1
TGTGCCAGCAGCTCTGCTTGGGACAGGGGTCACAATGAGCAGTTCTTC
CASSSAWDRGHNEQFF
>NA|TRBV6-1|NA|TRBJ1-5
TGTGCCAGCAGAGACCTCGGGGGCAATCAGCCCCAGCATTTT
CASRDLGGNQPQHF
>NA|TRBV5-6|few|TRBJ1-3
TGTGCCAGCAGCTTGTACAGCAACTCTGGAAACACCATATATTTT
CASSLYSNSGNTIYF
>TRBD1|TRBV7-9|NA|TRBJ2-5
TGTGCCAGCAGCCTCGGGGGTGACAGGGGTTCTTTGGAGACCCAGTACTTC
CASSLGGDRGSLETQYF
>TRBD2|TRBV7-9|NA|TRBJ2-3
TGTGCCAGCAGCTTGGAAATAGCGGGTGATACGCAGTATTTT
CASSLEIAGDTQYF
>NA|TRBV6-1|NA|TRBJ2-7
TGTGCCAGCAGTTTTACGACAGGAAGCTCCGAGCAGTACTTC
CASSFTTGSSEQYF
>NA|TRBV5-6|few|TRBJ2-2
TGTGCCAGCAGCTTGGGGGCAGGGATGAACACCGGGGAGCTGTTTTTT
CASSLGAGMNTGELFF